The 32 T cell receptor beta chains reported below all come from one sample, sequenced in a study of immune evolution from preneoplasia to lung adenocarcinoma. Generated by immunoSEQ multiplex PCR, the TCRdb table keeps only in-frame clones and is missing some. The repertoire holds over 30,000 clones, with roughly 68% as singletons. Material: FFPE invasive lung adenocarcinoma tissue. The receptors originated from a person between 60 and 70 years old with lung adenocarcinoma.

The chain has TRBV5-4 and TRBJ1-2; TRBD1 matches 8 bases. CDR3 size: 17 residues. Trimming cost V 4 bases and J 2 bases; bases outside gene matches: 13. Germline CDR1 SGHNT, CDR2 YYREEE (reference sequence). In nucleotides, the CDR3 is TGTGCCAGCAGCCCCGGACAGGGAGTTGGTGTGAACTATGGCTACACCTTC. Its translation is CASSPGQGVGVNYGYTF. The complete variable domain, with remaining parts taken from reference TRBV5-4 and TRBJ1-2, reads ETGVTQSPTHLIKTRGQQVTLRCSSQSGHNTVSWYQQALGQGPQFIFQYYREEENGRGNFPPRFSGLQFPNYSSELNVNALELDDSALYLCASSPGQGVGVNYGYTFGSGTRLTVV.

The table lists this clone with a count of one. The chain carries TRBV9 and TRBJ2-2; D is ambiguous. The length of the CDR3 is 15 residues. Germline assignment: CDR1 SGDLS and CDR2 YYNGEE. V was trimmed by 0 bases and J by 6 bases, leaving 12 bases between them. CDR3 residues: CASSVGNTAAGELFF. As DNA, the CDR3 is TGTGCCAGCAGCGTAGGGAACACCGCGGCCGGGGAGCTGTTTTTT.

This chain joins TRBV7-3 and TRBJ2-1, with 9 bases fitting TRBD2. V dropped 5 bases and J dropped 0; count of bases not matched to a gene: 2. From germline, CDR1 is SGHTA and CDR2 FQGTGA. The CDR3 sequence is 15 residues long. The CDR3 reads CASSPAGGSYNEQFF. The CDR3 DNA reads as TGTGCCAGCAGCCCAGCGGGAGGCTCCTACAATGAGCAGTTCTTC.

Note on this clone: One junction end does not reproduce the germline sequence, and a read error may be involved. The V and J genes are TRBV28 and TRBJ1-4; D perhaps matches TRBD1 (5 bases). Germline CDR1 is MDHEN and CDR2 is SYDVKM. The CDR3 totals 13 residues. In nucleotides, the CDR3 is TGTGTCAGCAATGGAGGGGCTAATGAAAAACTGTTTTTT. It translates to CVSNGGANEKLFF.

V is TRBV28 and J is TRBJ2-1; 12 bases line up with TRBD2. Germline V gene sequence: CDR1 MDHEN, CDR2 SYDVKM. This CDR3 is built from 15 residues. Trimming cost V 5 bases and J 7 bases; bases outside gene matches: 6. The chain's CDR3 is CASSALAGGGNEQFF. The CDR3 DNA is TGTGCCAGCAGTGCCCTAGCGGGAGGGGGGAATGAGCAGTTCTTC.

The genes are TRBV7-2 and TRBJ2-3; D remains unclear. The germline V gene encodes CDR1 SGHTA and CDR2 FQGNSA. V was pared by 3 bases and J by 1 base, with 8 bases between. The CDR3 extends over 14 amino acids. The CDR3 bases are TGTGCCAGCAGCTTTTACAGACGCACAGATACGCAGTATTTT. Its translation: CASSFYRRTDTQYF.

The chain uses TRBV11-3 and TRBJ2-1, with TRBD2 matching 14 bases. The CDR3 is made up of 16 amino acids. Germline assignment: CDR1 SGHNT and CDR2 YENEEA. Losses at the gene ends were 4 bases for V and 8 bases for J; bases not matched to a gene: 7. The CDR3 region has the DNA TGTGCCAGCAGCTCATTGGGACTAGCGGGAGCAGATGAGCAGTTCTTC. Translation gives CASSSLGLAGADEQFF.

The chain has TRBV5-1 and TRBJ2-1, with D hard to call. Trimming took off 0 bases at V and 5 bases at J, with 6 bases between the two ends. Germline assignment: CDR1 SGHRS and CDR2 YFSETQ. The CDR3 spans 13 residues. The CDR3 DNA follows: TGCGCCAGCAGCTTGGAGCGCCACAATGAGCAGTTCTTC. It yields the protein CASSLERHNEQFF.

This chain uses TRBV10-3 with TRBJ2-2; the D gene is possibly TRBD2 (5 bases). Germline CDR1 and CDR2: ENHRY and SYGVKD. Trimming took off 8 bases at V and 1 base at J, with 8 bases between the two ends. This CDR3 region has 13 residues. As DNA, the CDR3 is TGTGCCATCCTAGCACAGAACACCGGGGAGCTGTTTTTT. Its protein is CAILAQNTGELFF.

The V call is TRBV6-5, the J call TRBJ1-1; weak D call: TRBD1 (6 bases). The V end was cut by 0 bases, the J end by 4 bases, with 9 bases between. The CDR3 is 14 amino acids. Germline V gene sequence: CDR1 MNHEY, CDR2 SVGAGI. Here the CDR3 reads CASSYSGRGTEAFF. Here the CDR3 DNA reads TGTGCCAGCAGTTACTCGGGCAGGGGCACTGAAGCTTTCTTT.

V usage is TRBV6-1 and J usage is TRBJ2-1; 8 bases agree with TRBD2. V lost 1 base to trimming and J lost 3 bases; unmatched junction nucleotides: 5. There are 16 residues in the CDR3. Germline-derived CDR1 and CDR2 are MNHNS and SASEGT. CDR3 nucleotides: TGTGCCAGCAGTGAAGAGGCGGGAGGACTCTACAATGAGCAGTTCTTC. This gives the protein CASSEEAGGLYNEQFF.

This clone was counted a single time. This chain joins TRBV18 and TRBJ2-2; D might be TRBD1 (6 bases). Germline CDR1 and CDR2: KGHSH and LQKENI. Trimming cost V 3 bases and J 5 bases, with 13 bases left between them. The CDR3 spans 15 residues. Written as DNA, the CDR3 is TGTGCCAGCTCACCCTTGTCACAGGGTACCGGGGAGCTGTTTTTT. This gives the protein CASSPLSQGTGELFF.

The V gene is TRBV19, the J gene TRBJ2-7, with a tentative D call TRBD1 (6 bases). CDR3 length equals 14 residues. V lost 6 bases, J lost 2 bases, and 14 bases lay in between. Germline loops: CDR1 LNHDA, CDR2 SQIVND (reference sequence). The CDR3, as DNA: TGTGCCAGTAGACGGACAGTGGGGGCCTACGAGCAGTACTTC. Protein sequence: CASRRTVGAYEQYF.

This chain joins TRBV29-1 and TRBJ2-1, with 11 bases that match TRBD2. The germline V gene encodes CDR1 SQVTM and CDR2 ANQGSEA. The CDR3 consists of 13 residues. The trim removed 6 bases at V and 3 bases at J, leaving 1 base unmatched. The DNA of the CDR3 is TGCAGCGTCGGGACTAGCGGCTACAATGAGCAGTTCTTC. Protein: CSVGTSGYNEQFF.

The chain links TRBV7-2 to TRBJ2-3; the D gene is possibly TRBD2 (5 bases). Looked up from germline, CDR1 is SGHTA and CDR2 is FQGNSA. The CDR3 is made up of 14 amino acids. V dropped 5 bases and J dropped 2 bases, with 11 bases sitting between them. The CDR3 sequence is CASSPDLNTDTQYF. The CDR3 nucleotides read TGTGCCAGCAGCCCGGACTTAAACACAGATACGCAGTATTTT.

V is TRBV14 and J is TRBJ2-6, with 8 bases lining up with TRBD1. V lost 4 bases and J lost 2; bases outside the gene matches: 4. The CDR3 covers 16 residues. Germline V CDR1 and CDR2: SGHDN, FVKESK. The CDR3 spells CASSRLQGAGANVLTF. The CDR3 region has the DNA TGTGCCAGCAGCCGATTACAGGGGGCTGGGGCCAACGTCCTGACTTTC.

V is TRBV25-1 and J is TRBJ2-5; D unresolved. The germline CDR1 and CDR2 sequences are MGHDK and SYGVNS. The CDR3 is 12 amino acids. V was clipped by 5 bases and J by 5 bases, with 9 bases between them. The CDR3 protein is CASSTEWETQYF. The CDR3 DNA sequence: TGTGCCAGCAGTACTGAGTGGGAGACCCAGTACTTC. Full variable domain (rest looked up from reference TRBV25-1 and TRBJ2-5): EADIYQTPRYLVIGTGKKITLECSQTMGHDKMYWYQQDPGMELHLIHYSYGVNSTEKGDLSSESTVSRIRTEHFPLTLESARPSHTSQYLCASSTEWETQYFGPGTRLLVL.

There are a few counts of this clone. The genes are TRBV12-5 and TRBJ2-2; 8 bases line up with TRBD1. The CDR3 loop spans 16 amino acids. The trim removed 3 bases at V and 4 bases at J, leaving 7 bases unmatched. Germline CDR1 is LGHNT and CDR2 is FRNRAP. The CDR3 protein is CASGFAGGGVTGELFF. Here the CDR3 DNA reads TGTGCTAGTGGTTTTGCAGGGGGCGGGGTCACCGGGGAGCTGTTTTTT. Combining the CDR3 with reference TRBV12-5 and TRBJ2-2 gives the whole variable domain DARVTQTPRHKVTEMGQEVTMRCQPILGHNTVFWYRQTMMQGLELLAYFRNRAPLDDSGMPKDRFSAEMPDATLATLKIQPSEPRDSAVYFCASGFAGGGVTGELFFGEGSRLTVL.

The chain joins TRBV19 to TRBJ1-5; D perhaps matches TRBD1 (6 bases). This CDR3 comprises 14 residues. V lost 11 bases to trimming and J lost 4 bases, with 18 bases between them. From germline, CDR1 is LNHDA and CDR2 SQIVND (reference sequence). CDR3 bases: TGTGCCTCAGCCAGGGGTGAATGGAATCAGCCCCAGCATTTT. This gives the protein CASARGEWNQPQHF.

The chain couples TRBV2 to TRBJ2-1, with TRBD1 as a possible D gene (5 bases). The CDR3 is 13 residues long. Germline V gene data show CDR1 as SNHLY and CDR2 as FYNNEI. V was trimmed by 3 bases and J by 11 bases, leaving 14 bases between them. The CDR3 DNA reads TGTGCCAGCAGTGAGGCAGGGTTGGGTAAGCAGTTCTTC. Amino acid sequence: CASSEAGLGKQFF.

The chain couples TRBV11-3 to TRBJ2-7; TRBD1 is a possible D gene (6 bases). V was pared by 8 bases and J by 1 base, with 12 bases between. Germline V gene sequence: CDR1 SGHNT, CDR2 YENEEA. This CDR3 comprises 13 residues. CDR3 in amino acids: CASSQGRSYEQYF. In DNA, the CDR3 is TGTGCCAGCTCCCAGGGGCGATCCTACGAGCAGTACTTC.

The chain joins TRBV19 to TRBJ1-3; no definite D call. The germline V gene has CDR1 LNHDA and CDR2 SQIVND (reference sequence). V was trimmed by 6 bases and J by 3 bases, leaving 15 bases between them. The CDR3 has 15 residues. CDR3 sequence reads: CASRSVGADGNTIYF. CDR3 nucleotides: TGTGCCAGTAGGAGCGTCGGAGCGGATGGAAACACCATATATTTT.

The table lists this clone with a few counts. The V and J genes are TRBV12-5 and TRBJ2-5; TRBD1 is a possible D gene (5 bases). Trimming took off 8 bases at V and 1 base at J, with 14 bases between the two ends. Germline lookup yields CDR1 LGHNT and CDR2 FRNRAP. This CDR3 is 14 amino acids long. This CDR3 is CASKQDQVQETQYF. CDR3 DNA sequence: TGTGCTAGTAAACAGGACCAAGTCCAAGAGACCCAGTACTTC.

This clone was recorded once. The V gene is TRBV18, the J gene TRBJ1-5; maybe TRBD1 (5 bases). CDR3 length: 13 amino acids. The V gene's germline CDR1 is KGHSH and CDR2 LQKENI. The germline V and J ends were trimmed by 5 bases and 4 bases, with 9 bases remaining between them. The CDR3, as DNA: TGTGCCAGCTCATCACAGGAAAATCAGCCCCAGCATTTT. Translation gives CASSSQENQPQHF.

Here the CDR3 reads CSVGPTSGRAGEQYF. The CDR3 nucleotides are TGCAGCGTGGGCCCAACTAGCGGGAGGGCGGGCGAGCAGTACTTC. The chain uses TRBV29-1 and TRBJ2-7, with 13 bases aligning to TRBD2. The CDR3 contains 15 residues. V lost 6 bases to trimming and J lost 6 bases; unmatched junction nucleotides: 11. Germline V gene sequence: CDR1 SQVTM, CDR2 ANQGSEA.

The J gene is TRBJ2-7, the V gene TRBV7-2, with 9 bases lining up with TRBD1. With 4 bases clipped from V and 13 bases from J, the junction kept 11 bases outside the gene matches. The V gene's germline CDR1 is SGHTA and CDR2 FQGNSA. The CDR3 is 13 amino acids. In DNA, the CDR3 is TGTGCCAGCAGCTCCTACCGAGGGACAGGGTTATACTTC. It translates to CASSSYRGTGLYF.

V is TRBV5-1 and J is TRBJ1-1, with 10 positions matching TRBD1. The V gene end was trimmed by 4 bases and the J gene end by 7 bases; junction bases not matched to a gene: 10. The CDR3 runs to 15 residues. Germline-derived CDR1 and CDR2 are SGHRS and YFSETQ. The CDR3 sequence is CASSGGTGDTFEAFF. The CDR3, as DNA: TGCGCCAGCAGCGGAGGGACAGGGGATACCTTTGAAGCTTTCTTT.

The gene calls are TRBV11-3 and TRBJ2-7; 10 nucleotides agree with TRBD2. Germline V gives CDR1 SGHNT, CDR2 YENEEA. This CDR3 is built from 14 residues. J lost 4 bases, V lost 3 bases, and 3 bases had no gene match. CDR3: CASSFQAGGYEQYF. The CDR3 DNA follows: TGTGCCAGCAGCTTCCAAGCGGGAGGGTACGAGCAGTACTTC.

J is TRBJ2-7 and V is TRBV30, with a weak D call TRBD2 (6 bases). Trimming removed 2 bases from V and 6 bases from J, with 11 bases in between. The CDR3 runs 12 residues. Looked up from germline, CDR1 is GTSNPN and CDR2 is SVGIG (reference sequence). The CDR3 loop reads CAWSRRVSEQYF. The CDR3 DNA sequence: TGTGCCTGGAGTAGGAGGGTCTCCGAGCAGTACTTC.

The chain uses TRBV27 and TRBJ2-7; D is ambiguous. Germline CDR1 MNHEY, CDR2 SMNVEV (reference sequence). CDR3 length: 13 amino acids. V was trimmed by 4 bases and J by 5 bases, leaving 12 bases between them. This chain's CDR3 is CASSSQSLDEQYF. In DNA, the CDR3 is TGTGCCAGCAGTTCCCAGTCGTTAGACGAGCAGTACTTC.

The rearrangement uses TRBV5-4 and TRBJ2-2; 7 bases are shared with TRBD1. The V segment lost 1 base and the J segment 4 bases; nucleotides outside the gene matches: 7. This CDR3 is built from 16 residues. Germline assignment: CDR1 SGHNT and CDR2 YYREEE (reference sequence). CDR3 protein: CASSLRTGQPTGELFF. CDR3 nucleotides: TGTGCCAGCAGCTTGAGGACAGGACAACCCACCGGGGAGCTGTTTTTT.

The chain joins TRBV7-2 to TRBJ2-7; D call uncertain. This CDR3 is built from 13 residues. Trimming stripped 6 bases from V and 6 bases from J, with 15 bases between. CDR1 and CDR2 from the germline V gene are SGHTA and FQGNSA. The CDR3 nucleotides read TGTGCCAGCAGTCGAGAGGCGATTGGCGAGCAGTACTTC. It codes for CASSREAIGEQYF.